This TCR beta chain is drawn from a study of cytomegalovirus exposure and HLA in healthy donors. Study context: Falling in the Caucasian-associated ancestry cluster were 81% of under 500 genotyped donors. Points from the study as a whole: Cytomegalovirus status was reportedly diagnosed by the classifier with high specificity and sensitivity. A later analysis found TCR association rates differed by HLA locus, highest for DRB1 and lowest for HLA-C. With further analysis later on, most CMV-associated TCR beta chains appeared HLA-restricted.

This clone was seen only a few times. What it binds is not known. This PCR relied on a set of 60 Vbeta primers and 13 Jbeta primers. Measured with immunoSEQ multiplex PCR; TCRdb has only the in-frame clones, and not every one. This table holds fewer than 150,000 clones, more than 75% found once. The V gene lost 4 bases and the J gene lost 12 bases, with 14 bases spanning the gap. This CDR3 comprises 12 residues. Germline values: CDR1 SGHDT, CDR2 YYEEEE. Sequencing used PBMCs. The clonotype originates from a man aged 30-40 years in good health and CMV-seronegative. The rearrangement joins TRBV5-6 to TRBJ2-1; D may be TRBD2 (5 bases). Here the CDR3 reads CASSAGPQRQFF. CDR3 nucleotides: TGTGCCAGCAGCGCGGGTCCCCAGCGGCAGTTCTTC. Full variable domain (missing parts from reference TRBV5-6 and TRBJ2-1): DAGVTQSPTHLIKTRGQQVTLRCSPKSGHDTVSWYQQALGQGPQFIFQYYEEEERQRGNFPDRFSGHQFPNYSSELNVNALLLGDSALYLCASSAGPQRQFFGPGTRLTVL.